Here is one TCR beta chain with its context. The junction does not match germline at one end; this may be a read error. The data were obtained in a study of regulatory T cells in long-lasting Graves disease. Time point indicated: persistent/refractory GD, antithyroid drugs over 5 years with positive TRAb. Construction of the TCR library relied on RNA isolated from PBMCs. EDTA tubes collected around 8.7 milliliters of peripheral blood. Germline lookup yields CDR1 MNHEY and CDR2 SVGAGI. This CDR3 spans 15 amino acids. Investigators prepared the TCR beta libraries by applying iRepertoire HTBI primers and Arm-PCR of CDR3 regions. TCRdb analysed the multiplex PCR reads with MiXCR anew, one entry per CDR3 protein. The sample records roughly 490,000 distinct CDR3 sequences, around a fifth being singletons.

The rearrangement joins TRBV6-5 to TRBJ1-2; perhaps TRBD1 as D (5 bases). This TCR came from a female donor with Graves disease. The source was peripheral blood mononuclear cells (PBMCs), collected when the disease was refractory, from a patient treated with antithyroid drugs. The CDR3 nucleotides read TGTGCCAGCAGTAACTCCTGGACACGAACTAGTGGCTACACCTTC. It encodes CASSNSWTRTSGYTF.